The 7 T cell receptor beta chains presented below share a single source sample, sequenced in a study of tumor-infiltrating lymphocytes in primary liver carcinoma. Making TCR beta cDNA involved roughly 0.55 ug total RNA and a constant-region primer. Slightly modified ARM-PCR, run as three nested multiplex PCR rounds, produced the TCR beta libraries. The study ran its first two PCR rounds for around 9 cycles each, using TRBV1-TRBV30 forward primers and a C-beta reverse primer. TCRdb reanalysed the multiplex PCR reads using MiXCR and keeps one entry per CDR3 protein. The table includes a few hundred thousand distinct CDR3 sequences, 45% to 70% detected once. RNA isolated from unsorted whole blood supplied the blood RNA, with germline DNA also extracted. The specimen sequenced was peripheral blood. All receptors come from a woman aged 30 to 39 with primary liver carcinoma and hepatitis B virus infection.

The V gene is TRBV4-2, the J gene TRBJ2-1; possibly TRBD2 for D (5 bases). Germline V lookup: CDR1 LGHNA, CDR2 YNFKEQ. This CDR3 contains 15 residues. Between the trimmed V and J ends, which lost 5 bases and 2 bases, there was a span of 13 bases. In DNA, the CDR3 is TGTGCCAGCAGCTCGTCGAGACTAACCTACAATGAGCAGTTCTTC. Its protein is CASSSSRLTYNEQFF.

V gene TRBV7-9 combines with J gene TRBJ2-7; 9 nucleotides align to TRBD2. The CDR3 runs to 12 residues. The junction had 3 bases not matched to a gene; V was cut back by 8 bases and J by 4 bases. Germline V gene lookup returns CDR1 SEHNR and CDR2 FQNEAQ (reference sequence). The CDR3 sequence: CASGGGGYEQYF. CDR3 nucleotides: TGTGCCAGCGGCGGGGGGGGATACGAGCAGTACTTC.

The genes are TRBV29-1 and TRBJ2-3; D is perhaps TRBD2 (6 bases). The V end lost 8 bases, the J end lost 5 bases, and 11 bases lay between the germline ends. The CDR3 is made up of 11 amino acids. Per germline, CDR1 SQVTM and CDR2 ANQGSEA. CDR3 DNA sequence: TGCAGCTCTACAGCGGGAGATACGCAGTATTTT. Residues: CSSTAGDTQYF.

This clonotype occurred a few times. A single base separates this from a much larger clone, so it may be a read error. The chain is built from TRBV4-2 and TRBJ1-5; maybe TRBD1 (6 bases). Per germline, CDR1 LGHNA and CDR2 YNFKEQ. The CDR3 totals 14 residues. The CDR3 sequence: CASSQAGVHQPRHF. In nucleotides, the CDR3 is TGTGCCAGCAGCCAAGCAGGGGTCCATCAGCCCCGGCATTTT.

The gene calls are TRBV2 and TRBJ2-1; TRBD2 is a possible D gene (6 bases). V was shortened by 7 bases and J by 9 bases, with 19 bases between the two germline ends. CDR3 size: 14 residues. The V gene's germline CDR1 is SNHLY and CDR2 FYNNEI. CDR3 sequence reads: CASTKQRDSSEQFF. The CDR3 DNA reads TGTGCCAGCACCAAACAACGGGACTCCTCTGAGCAGTTCTTC.

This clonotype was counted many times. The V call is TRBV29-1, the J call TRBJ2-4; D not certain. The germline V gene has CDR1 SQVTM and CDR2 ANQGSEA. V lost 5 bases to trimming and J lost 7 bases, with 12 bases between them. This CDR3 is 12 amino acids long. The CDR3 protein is CSVNSLGNIQYF. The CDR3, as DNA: TGCAGCGTTAATTCCCTGGGGAACATTCAGTACTTC.

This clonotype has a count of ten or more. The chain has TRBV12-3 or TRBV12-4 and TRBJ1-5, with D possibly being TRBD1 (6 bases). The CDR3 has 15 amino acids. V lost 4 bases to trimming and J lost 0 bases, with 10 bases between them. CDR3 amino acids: CASSYGGGSNQPQHF. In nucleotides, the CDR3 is TGTGCCAGCAGTTACGGAGGGGGTAGCAATCAGCCCCAGCATTTT.